One sample yielded the 3 T cell receptor beta chains listed below, sequenced in a study of T cells in Graves' hyperthyroidism and ophthalmopathy. Amplification targeted TCR beta CDR3 regions from RNA transcripts. An initial round of RT-PCR targeting the TCR CDR3 relied on the HTBI primer set. TCRdb reanalysed the multiplex PCR reads using MiXCR and keeps one entry per CDR3 protein. The sample has over 650,000 distinct CDR3 sequences; just under 45% are singletons. Sequenced: peripheral blood or thyroid tissue (not recorded which). These receptor sequences come from an adult man with Graves' disease, either hyperthyroidism or ophthalmopathy (not recorded which).

This clonotype was detected ten times or more. The chain links TRBV19 to TRBJ1-3, with D hard to call. The length of the CDR3 is 13 residues. V dropped 9 bases and J dropped 0 bases, with 9 bases sitting between them. Germline CDR1 LNHDA, CDR2 SQIVND (reference sequence). CDR3 in DNA: TGTGCCAGCGGACTCAGCTCTGGAAACACCATATATTTT. Translation gives CASGLSSGNTIYF.

This clonotype was observed once. The chain carries TRBV29-1 and TRBJ2-3, with D perhaps TRBD1 (6 bases). CDR1 is SQVTM, CDR2 ANQGSEA, per germline. Between the trimmed V and J ends, which lost 7 bases and 2 bases, there was a span of 10 bases. This CDR3 contains 12 residues. The CDR3 here is CSEGQNTDTQYF. CDR3 DNA sequence: TGCAGCGAGGGACAAAACACAGATACGCAGTATTTT.

This clonotype was seen a handful of times. The chain combines TRBV19 with TRBJ1-1, with D tentatively TRBD1 (5 bases). Between the trimmed V and J ends, which lost 4 bases and 6 bases, there was a span of 21 bases. The CDR3 length is 16 residues. CDR1 is LNHDA and CDR2 is SQIVND in the germline V gene (reference sequence). CDR3 sequence (DNA): TGTGCCAGTAGTACCACAACCCAGGGAGGTTTGGCTGAAGCTTTCTTT. This gives the protein CASSTTTQGGLAEAFF.